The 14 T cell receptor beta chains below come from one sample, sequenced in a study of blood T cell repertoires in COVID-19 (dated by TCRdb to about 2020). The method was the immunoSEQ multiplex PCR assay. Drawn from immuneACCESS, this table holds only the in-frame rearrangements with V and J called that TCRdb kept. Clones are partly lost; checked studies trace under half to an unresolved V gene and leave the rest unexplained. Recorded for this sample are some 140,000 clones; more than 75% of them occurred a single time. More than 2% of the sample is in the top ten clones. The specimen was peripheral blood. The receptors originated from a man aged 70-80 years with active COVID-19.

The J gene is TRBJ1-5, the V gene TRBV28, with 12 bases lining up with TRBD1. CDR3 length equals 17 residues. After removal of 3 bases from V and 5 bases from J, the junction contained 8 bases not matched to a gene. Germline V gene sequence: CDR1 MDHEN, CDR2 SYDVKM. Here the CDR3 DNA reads TGTGCCAGCAGTTTGGGGACAGGGGGCTCTAATGATCAGCCCCAGCATTTT. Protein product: CASSLGTGGSNDQPQHF.

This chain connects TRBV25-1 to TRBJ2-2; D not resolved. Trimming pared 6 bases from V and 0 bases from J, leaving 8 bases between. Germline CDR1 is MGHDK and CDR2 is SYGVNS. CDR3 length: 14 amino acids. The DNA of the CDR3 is TGTGCCAGCAGCCGACTCGCGAACACCGGGGAGCTGTTTTTT. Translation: CASSRLANTGELFF.

CDR3 sequence reads: CASRGTRAGGWTEAFF. The CDR3 DNA follows: TGTGCCAGCAGGGGAACCCGGGCCGGAGGGTGGACTGAAGCTTTCTTT. This sequence joins TRBV28 and TRBJ1-1; D unclear. This CDR3 contains 16 residues. Germline CDR1 is MDHEN and CDR2 is SYDVKM. Trimming removed 6 bases from V and 5 bases from J, with 22 bases in between.

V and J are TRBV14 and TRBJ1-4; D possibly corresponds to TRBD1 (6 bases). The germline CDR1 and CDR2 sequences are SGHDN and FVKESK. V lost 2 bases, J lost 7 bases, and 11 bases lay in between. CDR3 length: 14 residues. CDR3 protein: CASSQRGSFEKLFF. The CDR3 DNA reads TGTGCCAGCAGCCAAAGGGGGAGCTTTGAAAAACTGTTTTTT.

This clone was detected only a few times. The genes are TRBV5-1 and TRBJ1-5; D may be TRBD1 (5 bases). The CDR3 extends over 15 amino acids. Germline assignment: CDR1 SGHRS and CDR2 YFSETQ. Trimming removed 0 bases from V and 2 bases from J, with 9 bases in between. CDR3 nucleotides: TGCGCCAGCAGCTTGGACGGGGGTGGCAATCAGCCCCAGCATTTT. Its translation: CASSLDGGGNQPQHF.

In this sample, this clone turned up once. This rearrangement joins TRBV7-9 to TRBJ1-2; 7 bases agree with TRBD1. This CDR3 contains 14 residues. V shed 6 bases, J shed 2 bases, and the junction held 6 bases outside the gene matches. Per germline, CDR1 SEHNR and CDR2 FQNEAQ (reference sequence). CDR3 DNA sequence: TGTGCCAGCAGGTCCGGGACAGCCAACTATGGCTACACCTTC. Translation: CASRSGTANYGYTF.

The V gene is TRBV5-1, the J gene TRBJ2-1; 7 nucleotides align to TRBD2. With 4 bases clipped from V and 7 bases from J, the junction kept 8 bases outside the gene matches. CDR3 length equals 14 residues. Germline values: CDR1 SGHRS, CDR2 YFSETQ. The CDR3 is CASSPPGGGNEQFF. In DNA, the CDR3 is TGCGCCAGCAGCCCCCCGGGGGGAGGGAATGAGCAGTTCTTC.

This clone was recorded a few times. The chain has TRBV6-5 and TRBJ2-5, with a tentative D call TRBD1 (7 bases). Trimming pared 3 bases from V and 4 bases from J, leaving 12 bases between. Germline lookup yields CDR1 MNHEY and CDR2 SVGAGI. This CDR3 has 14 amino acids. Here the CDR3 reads CASSYPGGGETQYF. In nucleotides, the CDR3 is TGTGCCAGCAGTTATCCAGGGGGAGGAGAGACCCAGTACTTC.

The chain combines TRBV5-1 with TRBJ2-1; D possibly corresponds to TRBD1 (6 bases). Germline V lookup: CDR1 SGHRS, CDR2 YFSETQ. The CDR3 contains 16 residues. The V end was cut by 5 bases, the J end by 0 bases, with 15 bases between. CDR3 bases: TGCGCCAGCAGACCGGCTGAAGGGGGCTCCTACAATGAGCAGTTCTTC. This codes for CASRPAEGGSYNEQFF.

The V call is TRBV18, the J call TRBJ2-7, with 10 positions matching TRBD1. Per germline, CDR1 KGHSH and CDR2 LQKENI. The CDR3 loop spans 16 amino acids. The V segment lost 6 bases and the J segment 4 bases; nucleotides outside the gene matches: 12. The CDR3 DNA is TGTGCCAGCTCTCAAACCGGGACAGGGGTTGTGTACGAGCAGTACTTC. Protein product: CASSQTGTGVVYEQYF.

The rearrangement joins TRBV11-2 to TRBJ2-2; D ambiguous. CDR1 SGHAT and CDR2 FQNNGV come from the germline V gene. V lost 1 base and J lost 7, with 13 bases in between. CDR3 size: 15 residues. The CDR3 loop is CASSLGGDPDGELFF. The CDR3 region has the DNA TGTGCCAGCAGCTTAGGAGGAGATCCCGACGGGGAGCTGTTTTTT. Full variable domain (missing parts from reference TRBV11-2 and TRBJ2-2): EAGVAQSPRYKIIEKRQSVAFWCNPISGHATLYWYQQILGQGPKLLIQFQNNGVVDDSQLPKDRFSAERLKGVDSTLKIQPAKLEDSAVYLCASSLGGDPDGELFFGEGSRLTVL.

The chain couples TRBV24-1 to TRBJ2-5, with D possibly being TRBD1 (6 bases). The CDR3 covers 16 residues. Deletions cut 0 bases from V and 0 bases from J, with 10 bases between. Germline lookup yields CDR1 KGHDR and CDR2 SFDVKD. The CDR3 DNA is TGTGCCACCAGTGATTTGACAGGGCCAAACCAAGAGACCCAGTACTTC. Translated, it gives CATSDLTGPNQETQYF.

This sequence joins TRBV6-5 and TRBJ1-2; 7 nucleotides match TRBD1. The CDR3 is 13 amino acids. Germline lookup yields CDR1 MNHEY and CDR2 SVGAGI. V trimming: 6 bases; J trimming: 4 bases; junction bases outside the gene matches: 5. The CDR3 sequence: CASRADRRYGYTF. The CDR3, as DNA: TGTGCCAGCAGAGCGGACAGGCGCTATGGCTACACCTTC.

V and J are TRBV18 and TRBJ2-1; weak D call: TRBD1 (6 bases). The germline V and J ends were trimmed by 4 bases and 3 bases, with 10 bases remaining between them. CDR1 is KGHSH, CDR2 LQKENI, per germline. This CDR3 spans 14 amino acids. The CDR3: CASSQWTDYNEQFF. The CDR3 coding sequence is TGTGCCAGCTCACAATGGACAGACTACAATGAGCAGTTCTTC.